The 26 T cell receptor beta chains below all came from one sample that was sequenced in a study of T-cell memory formation after mild COVID-19. TCRdb re-called the 5' RACE reads with MiXCR, one entry per CDR3 protein. The data contain approximately 100,000 distinct CDR3 sequences, 8.5% to 14% of them singletons. Input material: PBMCs or a T cell subset sorted from them (not recorded which). Receptors were obtained from a man younger than 35 who had mild COVID-19 (a few samples of this study predate the infection). Cell type and time point are not known.

This clonotype has more than one count but fewer than ten. The chain couples TRBV7-9 to TRBJ2-3, with D unclear. The CDR3 spans 15 residues. In germline, CDR1 is SEHNR, CDR2 FQNEAQ (reference sequence). Between the trimmed V and J ends, which lost 4 bases and 4 bases, there was a span of 15 bases. CDR3 loop: CASSSTRVAPDTQYF. The CDR3 DNA follows: TGTGCCAGCAGCTCCACACGGGTGGCCCCAGATACGCAGTATTTT. The full variable domain, its missing parts supplied by reference TRBV7-9 and TRBJ2-3, is DTGVSQNPRHKITKRGQNVTFRCDPISEHNRLYWYRQTLGQGPEFLTYFQNEAQLEKSRLLSDRFSAERPKGSFSTLEIQRTEQGDSAMYLCASSSTRVAPDTQYFGPGTRLTVL.

CDR3 residues: CASSPRTRDEQYF. The CDR3 region has the DNA TGTGCCAGCAGCCCGCGGACAAGAGACGAGCAGTACTTC. V usage is TRBV9 and J usage is TRBJ2-7, with D possibly being TRBD1 (5 bases). Trimming took 4 bases from V and 5 from J, leaving 13 bases between them. Germline V CDR1 and CDR2: SGDLS, YYNGEE. The CDR3 is 13 residues long.

This clonotype was seen more than once but under ten times. The chain is built from TRBV12-3 or TRBV12-4 and TRBJ1-1; TRBD1 might be the D (5 bases). V was pared by 6 bases and J by 8 bases, with 10 bases between. CDR3 length: 11 amino acids. The CDR3 loop reads CASSWGVEAFF. The CDR3 coding sequence is TGTGCCAGCAGCTGGGGGGTCGAAGCTTTCTTT.

The chain combines TRBV7-9 with TRBJ1-4; no definite D call. Germline lookup yields CDR1 SEHNR and CDR2 FQNEAQ (reference sequence). With 4 bases removed from V and 4 bases from J, the gap between germline ends came to 16 bases. The CDR3 consists of 16 residues. The CDR3 coding sequence is TGTGCCAGCAGCTCCCGGCCCCCACGCCATAATGAAAAACTGTTTTTT. Protein sequence: CASSSRPPRHNEKLFF.

The genes are TRBV5-6 and TRBJ2-2; 8 bases map to TRBD2. With 5 bases clipped from V and 4 bases from J, the junction kept 10 bases outside the gene matches. CDR3 length equals 16 residues. From germline, CDR1 is SGHDT and CDR2 YYEEEE. CDR3 in amino acids: CASRPPGGGRTGELFF. DNA of the CDR3: TGTGCCAGCAGGCCTCCGGGCGGGGGGCGCACCGGGGAGCTGTTTTTT.

The chain couples TRBV12-5 to TRBJ1-2; D possibly corresponds to TRBD1 (5 bases). Germline V gene data show CDR1 as LGHNT and CDR2 as FRNRAP. The CDR3 totals 13 residues. V lost 5 bases to trimming and J lost 4 bases, with 11 bases between them. The CDR3, as DNA: TGTGCTAGTGGTACGGGACTGATCTATGGCTACACCTTC. It encodes CASGTGLIYGYTF.

The genes are TRBV24-1 and TRBJ1-1; 9 positions match TRBD1. The CDR3 has 13 residues. Germline V gene data show CDR1 as KGHDR and CDR2 as SFDVKD. Losses at the gene ends were 9 bases for V and 1 base for J; bases not matched to a gene: 2. The chain's CDR3 is CATRTGENTEAFF. The CDR3 DNA sequence: TGTGCCACCCGGACAGGGGAGAACACTGAAGCTTTCTTT.

This clonotype was detected a few times. The genes are TRBV5-1 and TRBJ1-2; tentatively, D is TRBD1 (5 bases). This CDR3 has 16 amino acids. V lost 1 base and J 2 bases, leaving 15 bases between the germline ends. Germline V gene lookup returns CDR1 SGHRS and CDR2 YFSETQ. DNA for the CDR3: TGCGCCAGCAGCTTGCAAGTCGGGACGCCCAACTATGGCTACACCTTC. It encodes CASSLQVGTPNYGYTF.

The chain joins TRBV4-1 to TRBJ1-2; D is ambiguous. V was shortened by 0 bases and J by 8 bases, with 10 bases between the two germline ends. The CDR3 totals 13 residues. Per the germline V gene, CDR1 is MGHRA and CDR2 is YSYEKL. For the CDR3, the DNA is TGCGCCAGCAGCCAAGAAGGGATCTCCGGCTACACCTTC. This codes for CASSQEGISGYTF.

There are a few counts of this clonotype. CDR3 nucleotides: TGTGCCAGCAAGGGAGGCCTAAGCTCCTACAATGAGCAGTTCTTC. Translating it yields CASKGGLSSYNEQFF. The genes are TRBV11-2 and TRBJ2-1, with D maybe TRBD2 (6 bases). The CDR3 has 15 amino acids. Germline V gene sequence: CDR1 SGHAT, CDR2 FQNNGV. The V and J ends lost 7 bases and 0 bases respectively, with 13 bases between them.

The sample holds many counts of this clonotype. The chain joins TRBV5-5 to TRBJ1-1, with D possibly being TRBD1 (5 bases). The CDR3 sequence is 15 residues long. Between the trimmed V and J ends, which lost 4 bases and 4 bases, there was a span of 17 bases. Germline V gene lookup returns CDR1 SGHKS and CDR2 YYEKEE (reference sequence). The CDR3 protein is CASSEGAPGGTEAFF. The CDR3 nucleotides read TGTGCCAGCAGCGAGGGCGCTCCGGGGGGCACTGAAGCTTTCTTT.

The chain has TRBV29-1 and TRBJ2-4; TRBD1 matches 10 bases. CDR3 length: 13 residues. J gave up 7 bases and V 7 bases, and 7 bases lay outside the gene matches. Germline-derived CDR1 and CDR2 are SQVTM and ANQGSEA. The CDR3 DNA reads as TGCAGCGCTCGACAGGGGGCGGGTAACATTCAGTACTTC. Protein sequence: CSARQGAGNIQYF.

This clonotype was observed a few times. The V call is TRBV28, the J call TRBJ2-1; unclear D gene. V lost 3 bases to trimming and J lost 7 bases, with 10 bases between them. CDR1 and CDR2 from the germline V gene are MDHEN and SYDVKM. The CDR3 runs to 13 residues. The CDR3 loop reads CASSLTVTNEQFF. The CDR3 DNA follows: TGTGCCAGCAGTTTGACGGTTACGAATGAGCAGTTCTTC.

This clonotype was counted between two and nine times. This chain links TRBV12-3 or TRBV12-4 with TRBJ2-5; D not certain. The CDR3 runs to 12 residues. Trimming left V 2 bases short and J 5 bases short, with 6 bases between. The chain's CDR3 is CASSLLGETQYF. In nucleotides, the CDR3 is TGTGCCAGCAGTTTATTGGGCGAGACCCAGTACTTC.

This clonotype has only a few counts. This chain links TRBV6-5 with TRBJ1-2, with 11 bases aligning to TRBD1. The CDR3 has 15 residues. V was clipped by 6 bases and J by 0 bases; unmatched bases: 3. The germline gives CDR1 MNHEY, CDR2 SVGAGI. This CDR3 reads CASSGTGGTNYGYTF. The CDR3 DNA follows: TGTGCCAGCAGCGGGACAGGGGGTACTAACTATGGCTACACCTTC.

As concerns this clonotype: At one end, the junction sequence differs from germline, possibly due to a read error. This rearrangement joins TRBV6-6 to TRBJ2-1; a possible D gene is TRBD1 (6 bases). CDR1 is MNHNY and CDR2 is SVGAGI in the germline V gene (reference sequence). The CDR3 has 13 residues. CDR3 loop: CASRTPDNREWVF. CDR3 nucleotide sequence: TGTGCCAGCAGGACCCCTGACAACAGGGAATGGGTCTTC.

This chain joins TRBV12-3 or TRBV12-4 and TRBJ2-1; D might be TRBD2 (5 bases). CDR3 size: 11 residues. V shed 6 bases and J shed 12 bases, with 12 bases lying between them. The CDR3 nucleotides read TGTGCCAGCAGCCCGTCCGGAGGGCAGTTCTTC. It is translated as CASSPSGGQFF.

This clonotype was counted a single time. The gene calls are TRBV4-3 and TRBJ1-6; D remains ambiguous. Trimming removed 0 bases from V and 0 bases from J, with 9 bases in between. The CDR3 has 17 residues. Per germline, CDR1 LGHNA and CDR2 YSLEER. CDR3 coding DNA: TGCGCCAGCAGCCAAGATTCAGGCCGCTCCTATAATTCACCCCTCCACTTT. Its translation is CASSQDSGRSYNSPLHF.

The chain combines TRBV6-2 or TRBV6-3 with TRBJ2-5; D is perhaps TRBD1 (6 bases). The CDR3 totals 17 residues. The germline V gene has CDR1 MNHEY and CDR2 SVGEGT. V lost 2 bases and J 1 base, leaving 17 bases between the germline ends. CDR3 residues: CASSYVRPGQFQETQYF. The CDR3 DNA reads TGTGCCAGCAGTTACGTACGTCCTGGACAGTTCCAAGAGACCCAGTACTTC.

The chain couples TRBV4-2 to TRBJ1-1, with D uncertain. The CDR3 sequence is 13 residues long. Per germline, CDR1 LGHNA and CDR2 YNFKEQ. V was shortened by 3 bases and J by 10 bases, with 15 bases between the two germline ends. The CDR3 loop is CASSQGYSSGAFF. The CDR3 DNA sequence: TGTGCCAGCAGCCAGGGATACTCCTCCGGAGCTTTCTTT.

This clonotype was counted many times. V is TRBV7-2 and J is TRBJ2-1, with D possibly being TRBD2 (6 bases). Germline CDR1 and CDR2: SGHTA and FQGNSA. V gave up 4 bases and J gave up 3 bases, with 19 bases separating them. CDR3 size: 17 residues. CDR3 DNA sequence: TGTGCCAGCAGCTCCATTCCCGGGACTGTCTACTACAATGAGCAGTTCTTC. As protein: CASSSIPGTVYYNEQFF.

The table lists this clonotype with a few counts. The V call is TRBV5-5, the J call TRBJ1-2, with D unclear. CDR1 is SGHKS and CDR2 is YYEKEE in the germline V gene (reference sequence). The CDR3 has 14 amino acids. Trimming left V 4 bases short and J 1 base short, with 11 bases between. The CDR3 here is CASSPSEYNYGYTF. CDR3 bases: TGTGCCAGCAGCCCCTCGGAGTATAACTATGGCTACACCTTC.

The rearrangement uses TRBV20-1 and TRBJ2-2; the match to TRBD1 covers 9 bases. V lost 5 bases to trimming and J lost 7 bases; unmatched junction nucleotides: 11. The CDR3 has 15 amino acids. Germline CDR1 and CDR2: DFQATT and SNEGSKA (reference sequence). CDR3 residues: CSAPWTGEINGELFF. The CDR3 DNA is TGCAGTGCTCCTTGGACAGGGGAAATTAACGGGGAGCTGTTTTTT.

Many counts were recorded for this clonotype. The chain uses TRBV5-1 and TRBJ2-1, with a weak D call TRBD1 (5 bases). Germline V gene sequence: CDR1 SGHRS, CDR2 YFSETQ. Trimming pared 0 bases from V and 8 bases from J, leaving 15 bases between. The CDR3 is made up of 15 amino acids. CDR3 in amino acids: CASSLEGQGSDEQFF. CDR3 nucleotides: TGCGCCAGCAGCTTGGAGGGGCAGGGATCGGATGAGCAGTTCTTC.

The CDR3 coding sequence is TGTGCCAGCAGCGTAGGGGAGAACTATGGCTACACCTTC. The encoded protein is CASSVGENYGYTF. The chain joins TRBV9 to TRBJ1-2, with D unclear. The CDR3 is made up of 13 amino acids. The ends were cut back, 0 bases at V and 2 bases at J, with 5 bases in the middle. In germline, CDR1 is SGDLS, CDR2 YYNGEE.

The V and J genes are TRBV7-9 and TRBJ2-5; 10 nucleotides align to TRBD2. The CDR3 totals 15 residues. Trimming at V came to 5 bases and at J to 4 bases, leaving 7 bases not matched to a gene. Germline CDR1 is SEHNR and CDR2 is FQNEAQ (reference sequence). The CDR3 loop reads CASSPYLAGAETQYF. The CDR3 DNA reads as TGTGCCAGCAGCCCCTATCTAGCGGGGGCAGAGACCCAGTACTTC.